This is a list of T cell receptor beta chains from one sample in a study of cytomegalovirus exposure and HLA in healthy donors. The repertoire was sequenced with immunoSEQ multiplex PCR; TCRdb's copy has only in-frame clones and lacks some. The sample lists 130,000 to 150,000 clones, around 83% occurring once. The sequencing input was PBMCs. The receptors derive from a male donor in good health and CMV-seropositive. CDR3s include the opening cysteine and the closing phenylalanine or tryptophan. Each record gives: J gene, V gene, CDR3 protein.

j_call: TRBJ2-7
v_call: TRBV11-2
cdr3_aa: CASRLPFRDRVSEQYF

j_call: TRBJ1-6
v_call: TRBV6-1
cdr3_aa: CASSESTTIDNSPLHF

j_call: TRBJ2-3
v_call: TRBV27
cdr3_aa: CASSPGTGHTDTQYF

j_call: TRBJ2-7
v_call: TRBV6-1
cdr3_aa: CASSEIGSFSYEQYF

j_call: TRBJ2-5
v_call: TRBV9
cdr3_aa: CASSANRGQETQYF

j_call: TRBJ1-4
v_call: TRBV18
cdr3_aa: CASSQQGTGGATNEKLFF

j_call: TRBJ2-2
v_call: TRBV18
cdr3_aa: CASSPQGANTGELFF

j_call: TRBJ2-1
v_call: TRBV18
cdr3_aa: CASSPPTSGGVYNEQFF

j_call: TRBJ2-1
v_call: TRBV7-9
cdr3_aa: CASSQSGGAKNEQFF

j_call: TRBJ1-1
v_call: TRBV9
cdr3_aa: CASSRRQGEMNTEAFF

j_call: TRBJ1-2
v_call: TRBV28
cdr3_aa: CASYRNYGYTF

j_call: TRBJ2-5
v_call: TRBV5-1
cdr3_aa: CASSLAFASGEQETQYF

j_call: TRBJ2-7
v_call: TRBV7-8
cdr3_aa: CASTTLAGGAYEQYF

j_call: TRBJ2-1
v_call: TRBV6-4
cdr3_aa: CASSEGERGGFNEQFF

j_call: TRBJ2-1
v_call: TRBV27
cdr3_aa: CASSPTSGISYNEQFF

j_call: TRBJ1-5
v_call: TRBV18
cdr3_aa: CASSPQGGNGQPQHF

j_call: TRBJ1-2
v_call: TRBV7-2
cdr3_aa: CASSLAAGGGNYGYTF

j_call: TRBJ1-6
v_call: TRBV7-9
cdr3_aa: CSSSSDREGFSPLHF

j_call: TRBJ2-7
v_call: TRBV7-6
cdr3_aa: CASSLVAGSGEQYF

j_call: TRBJ2-2
v_call: TRBV6-4
cdr3_aa: CASSDYGTGGPGELFF

j_call: TRBJ1-2
v_call: TRBV28
cdr3_aa: CASSFSGQNYGYTF

j_call: TRBJ2-2
v_call: TRBV5-4
cdr3_aa: CASRPTGNTGELFF

j_call: TRBJ2-2
v_call: TRBV27
cdr3_aa: CASSLVTRPTSGAGELFF

j_call: TRBJ2-7
v_call: TRBV7-8
cdr3_aa: CASSLQEGRNYEQYF

j_call: TRBJ1-1
v_call: TRBV5-5
cdr3_aa: CASSLWTGTTEAFF

j_call: TRBJ2-7
v_call: TRBV6-5
cdr3_aa: CASQESHSTYEQYF

j_call: TRBJ1-1
v_call: TRBV6-5
cdr3_aa: CASRPQGDTEAFF

j_call: TRBJ2-7
v_call: TRBV27
cdr3_aa: CASSLEKGGSYEQYF

j_call: TRBJ1-2
v_call: TRBV30
cdr3_aa: CAWSLTGEGYTF

j_call: TRBJ1-3
v_call: TRBV7-8
cdr3_aa: CASSILGQGYGNTIYF

j_call: TRBJ1-2
v_call: TRBV5-1
cdr3_aa: CASSSIPGQGSFGGYTF

j_call: TRBJ2-7
v_call: TRBV21-1
cdr3_aa: CASSGLLAGGDSYEQYF

j_call: TRBJ1-5
v_call: TRBV6-4
cdr3_aa: CASRDRGGLDQPQHF